The T cell receptor (beta chain) under discussion was sequenced for a study of cytomegalovirus exposure and HLA in healthy donors. To note about this clone: The antigen is undetermined.

PCR primers comprised 60 Vbeta and 13 Jbeta primers. TCRdb keeps only in-frame clones here, not all; method: immunoSEQ multiplex PCR. The sample carries about 130,000 clones, 70% to 85% recorded once. The V end lost 3 bases, the J end lost 8 bases, and 22 bases lay between the germline ends. The CDR3 extends over 16 amino acids. Germline V gene lookup returns CDR1 KGHSH and CDR2 LQKENI. Regarding the study as a whole: It was shown in a later analysis that HLA-associated TCR beta chains were more clonally expanded than other, equally common chains.

The V and J genes are TRBV18 and TRBJ1-2; D might be TRBD1 (6 bases). Material: PBMCs. The TCR comes from a man aged 50-59 years in good health and CMV-seronegative. The CDR3 protein is CASSPAGGQGVIGYTF. The CDR3 coding sequence is TGTGCCAGCTCACCCGCGGGGGGCCAGGGTGTGATCGGCTACACCTTC.